This entry lists 27 T cell receptor beta chains sequenced from one sample in a study of beta chain features in type 1 diabetes. Overall study findings and caveats: Among patients with Type 1 diabetes, TCRB CDR3s were moderately but significantly shorter in every one of the four CD4+ subsets.

Every isolated RNA sample was fully reverse transcribed, so sequencing captured expressed TCRB transcripts. This table comes from immunoSEQ multiplex PCR, and its TCRdb copy is limited to in-frame clones, with some not included. The sample consists of 300,000 to 350,000 clones, roughly a tenth of them appearing once. For these TCRs, the target antigens are not known. The sample consisted of central memory CD4+ T cells from blood. These receptors were collected from a young man with type 1 diabetes.

This clone has just a few counts. The V gene is TRBV7-2, the J gene TRBJ2-1, with 9 nucleotides matching TRBD2. Per germline, CDR1 SGHTA and CDR2 FQGNSA. The CDR3 is made up of 17 amino acids. V dropped 3 bases and J dropped 0; count of bases not matched to a gene: 6. The CDR3 region is CASSFRLAVSSYNEQFF. CDR3 nucleotides: TGTGCCAGCAGCTTCCGACTAGCGGTAAGCTCCTACAATGAGCAGTTCTTC. Filled out from reference TRBV7-2 and TRBJ2-1, the complete variable domain reads GAGVSQSPSNKVTEKGKDVELRCDPISGHTALYWYRQSLGQGLEFLIYFQGNSAPDKSGLPSDRFSAERTGGSVSTLTIQRTQQEDSAVYLCASSFRLAVSSYNEQFFGPGTRLTVL.

This clone was counted many times. This chain joins TRBV5-1 and TRBJ2-1, with D hard to call. This CDR3 is 14 amino acids long. The germline V and J ends were trimmed by 0 bases and 4 bases, with 8 bases remaining between them. Looked up from germline, CDR1 is SGHRS and CDR2 is YFSETQ. The chain's CDR3 is CASSLDGRYNEQFF. As DNA, the CDR3 is TGCGCCAGCAGCTTGGATGGCCGGTACAATGAGCAGTTCTTC.

CDR3 in DNA: TGTGCTAGTGGCCCCCCAGGGGGGGTGCCAGATACGCAGTATTTT. It specifies CASGPPGGVPDTQYF. This chain uses TRBV12-5 with TRBJ2-3, with D perhaps assigned TRBD1 or TRBD2 (7 bases each). Trimming took off 6 bases at V and 4 bases at J, with 17 bases between the two ends. The CDR3 is 15 residues long. CDR1 and CDR2 (germline): LGHNT, FRNRAP.

The genes are TRBV7-2 and TRBJ1-5; TRBD1 matches at 7 bases. Germline values: CDR1 SGHTA, CDR2 FQGNSA. This CDR3 contains 15 residues. The trim removed 7 bases at V and 1 base at J, leaving 7 bases unmatched. The CDR3 spells CASKRTGGSNQPQHF. The CDR3 nucleotides read TGTGCCAGCAAAAGGACAGGCGGAAGCAATCAGCCCCAGCATTTT.

This clone has a handful of counts. The CDR3 sequence: CASSGLKNTEAFF. CDR3 bases: TGTGCCAGCAGTGGGTTGAAGAACACTGAAGCTTTCTTT. This chain joins TRBV6-5 and TRBJ1-1; no definite D call. The germline V and J ends were trimmed by 5 bases and 1 base, with 8 bases remaining between them. The CDR3 extends over 13 amino acids. Germline assignment: CDR1 MNHEY and CDR2 SVGAGI.

The chain joins TRBV6-5 to TRBJ2-7, with 9 bases that match TRBD2. The CDR3 is made up of 13 amino acids. The germline V gene encodes CDR1 MNHEY and CDR2 SVGAGI. Trimming removed 6 bases from V and 5 bases from J; junction bases left unmatched: 5. The CDR3, as DNA: TGTGCCAGCAGGTCTAGCGGGGTGAACGAGCAGTACTTC. As protein: CASRSSGVNEQYF.

The gene calls are TRBV30 and TRBJ1-2; D gene unclear. Germline assignment: CDR1 GTSNPN and CDR2 SVGIG (reference sequence). The CDR3 has 12 residues. With 0 bases removed from V and 4 bases from J, the gap between germline ends came to 6 bases. The CDR3 reads CAWSVGRYGYTF. The CDR3 region has the DNA TGTGCCTGGAGTGTAGGTCGCTATGGCTACACCTTC.

This clone has just a few counts. The rearrangement uses TRBV25-1 and TRBJ2-3; 11 nucleotides agree with TRBD1. The germline CDR1 and CDR2 sequences are MGHDK and SYGVNS. CDR3 size: 14 residues. J was trimmed by 2 bases and V by 6 bases; bases with no gene match: 1. The DNA for the CDR3 is TGTGCCAGCAGGGGACAGGGGGACACAGATACGCAGTATTTT. Protein product: CASRGQGDTDTQYF.

The table lists this clone with a count of one. The rearrangement joins TRBV7-8 to TRBJ1-1; TRBD1 matches 7 bases. With V trimmed by 6 bases and J by 0 bases, 13 bases remained unmatched. CDR1 is SGHVS, CDR2 FQNEAQ, per germline. The CDR3 covers 17 residues. In DNA form, the CDR3 reads TGTGCCAGCAGTCGACCGAACGCAGGGGGAGTGAACACTGAAGCTTTCTTT. Amino acid sequence: CASSRPNAGGVNTEAFF.

The rearrangement links TRBV30 to TRBJ2-7; 9 nucleotides line up with TRBD2. The CDR3 is 12 residues long. V was pared by 0 bases and J by 6 bases, with 0 bases of the junction left unmatched. The germline V gene has CDR1 GTSNPN and CDR2 SVGIG (reference sequence). This CDR3 is CAWSVAGGEQYF. The DNA of the CDR3 is TGTGCCTGGAGTGTAGCGGGGGGCGAGCAGTACTTC.

V and J are TRBV6-1 and TRBJ2-5; TRBD1 is a possible D gene (5 bases). This CDR3 has 14 residues. Germline V lookup: CDR1 MNHNS, CDR2 SASEGT. Trimming took off 3 bases at V and 0 bases at J, with 8 bases between the two ends. The CDR3 loop reads CASSEGRDQETQYF. The CDR3 DNA reads as TGTGCCAGCAGTGAGGGCAGGGACCAAGAGACCCAGTACTTC.

The chain couples TRBV7-9 to TRBJ1-6; the D is unclear. Germline-derived CDR1 and CDR2 are SEHNR and FQNEAQ (reference sequence). This CDR3 comprises 12 residues. The ends were cut back, 8 bases at V and 11 bases at J, with 13 bases in the middle. CDR3 coding DNA: TGTGCCAGCGGCGAAAACTTTACACCCCTCCACTTT. This sequence encodes CASGENFTPLHF.

This chain uses TRBV7-2 with TRBJ2-5, with unresolved D. The CDR3 covers 16 residues. Trimming removed 2 bases from V and 5 bases from J, with 18 bases in between. Per the germline V gene, CDR1 is SGHTA and CDR2 is FQGNSA. The CDR3 DNA is TGTGCCAGCAGCTTACTTGTCGCGGCCGGGTTGGAGACCCAGTACTTC. Amino acids: CASSLLVAAGLETQYF.

The J gene is TRBJ1-1, the V gene TRBV15; maybe TRBD1 (5 bases). The V end was cut by 5 bases, the J end by 4 bases, with 17 bases between. The CDR3 spans 15 residues. Germline V gene data show CDR1 as LNHNV and CDR2 as YYDKDF (reference sequence). In DNA form, the CDR3 reads TGTGCCACCAGCCGGGGGACTTTCGTAGGCACTGAAGCTTTCTTT. It translates to CATSRGTFVGTEAFF.

The chain combines TRBV5-1 with TRBJ1-1, with D perhaps matching TRBD1 (6 bases). This CDR3 comprises 15 residues. V gave up 0 bases and J gave up 5 bases, with 14 bases separating them. Germline CDR1 is SGHRS and CDR2 is YFSETQ. The CDR3 is CASSLEIPRGTEAFF. CDR3 DNA: TGCGCCAGCAGCTTGGAGATACCAAGGGGGACTGAAGCTTTCTTT.

At least ten counts were recorded for this clone. The chain uses TRBV14 and TRBJ2-4, with a tentative D call TRBD2 (6 bases). The CDR3 loop spans 14 amino acids. Germline values: CDR1 SGHDN, CDR2 FVKESK. Trimming removed 4 bases at V and 6 bases at J, with 13 bases between. Here the CDR3 reads CASSPRGGGNIQYF. The CDR3 region has the DNA TGTGCCAGCAGCCCAAGGGGAGGTGGAAACATTCAGTACTTC.

The rearrangement uses TRBV15 and TRBJ2-5; no definite D call. Trimming shortened V by 1 base and J by 3 bases, and 6 bases separated the two germline ends. In germline, CDR1 is LNHNV, CDR2 YYDKDF (reference sequence). The CDR3 consists of 13 residues. The CDR3 sequence is CATSRGTEETQYF. The DNA of the CDR3 is TGTGCCACCAGCAGAGGAACCGAAGAGACCCAGTACTTC.

This clone was observed at least ten times. The rearrangement links TRBV19 to TRBJ2-2; the D gene is possibly TRBD2 (6 bases). Per germline, CDR1 LNHDA and CDR2 SQIVND (reference sequence). The CDR3 has 16 residues. Trimming shortened V by 7 bases and J by 5 bases, and 20 bases separated the two germline ends. The CDR3 DNA sequence: TGTGCCAGTAACCTTCCGGCGGGGAAGGGAACCGGGGAGCTGTTTTTT. It encodes CASNLPAGKGTGELFF.

This sequence joins TRBV5-4 and TRBJ2-2; 12 bases agree with TRBD2. With V trimmed by 5 bases and J by 3 bases, 2 bases remained unmatched. Per the germline V gene, CDR1 is SGHNT and CDR2 is YYREEE (reference sequence). This CDR3 is 15 amino acids long. The CDR3 here is CASRPSGGDTGELFF. CDR3 in DNA: TGTGCCAGCAGGCCTAGCGGGGGGGACACCGGGGAGCTGTTTTTT.

The chain recombines TRBV19 with TRBJ2-7; 7 nucleotides agree with TRBD1. Trimming removed 2 bases from V and 1 base from J; junction bases left unmatched: 5. This CDR3 has 15 amino acids. Germline CDR1 reads LNHDA; CDR2 reads SQIVND (reference sequence). This CDR3 is CASSILPGQSYEQYF. CDR3 coding DNA: TGTGCCAGTAGTATACTCCCGGGACAGTCCTACGAGCAGTACTTC. The full variable domain, completed using reference TRBV19 and TRBJ2-7, is DGGITQSPKYLFRKEGQNVTLSCEQNLNHDAMYWYRQDPGQGLRLIYYSQIVNDFQKGDIAEGYSVSREKKESFPLTVTSAQKNPTAFYLCASSILPGQSYEQYFGPGTRLTVT.

This clone was observed a handful of times. The chain links TRBV28 to TRBJ2-3; D call uncertain. Trimming left V 5 bases short and J 6 bases short, with 12 bases between. The germline CDR1 and CDR2 sequences are MDHEN and SYDVKM. The CDR3 is made up of 13 amino acids. In nucleotides, the CDR3 is TGTGCCAGCAGTACCCCGGGCGGTGATACGCAGTATTTT. This encodes CASSTPGGDTQYF. Combining the CDR3 with reference TRBV28 and TRBJ2-3 gives the whole variable domain DVKVTQSSRYLVKRTGEKVFLECVQDMDHENMFWYRQDPGLGLRLIYFSYDVKMKEKGDIPEGYSVSREKKERFSLILESASTNQTSMYLCASSTPGGDTQYFGPGTRLTVL.

The CDR3 sequence: CASSKTGPEATNEKLFF. CDR3 coding DNA: TGTGCCAGCAGCAAGACAGGCCCCGAAGCAACTAATGAAAAACTGTTTTTT. The V and J genes are TRBV21-1 and TRBJ1-4; TRBD1 is the table's D call and was not checked against the DNA. TRBV21-1 is listed as a pseudogene. This CDR3 has 17 amino acids.

V gene TRBV2 combines with J gene TRBJ2-1, with 8 bases fitting TRBD2. With V trimmed by 7 bases and J by 10 bases, 9 bases remained unmatched. The CDR3 spans 13 residues. Germline V gives CDR1 SNHLY, CDR2 FYNNEI. The CDR3 sequence: CASTKGLAGEQFF. DNA of the CDR3: TGTGCCAGCACCAAAGGACTAGCCGGGGAGCAGTTCTTC.

The V and J genes are TRBV7-2 and TRBJ2-4; D unclear. V dropped 1 base and J dropped 0 bases, with 7 bases sitting between them. Germline V gene data show CDR1 as SGHTA and CDR2 as FQGNSA. This CDR3 has 15 amino acids. The CDR3 nucleotides read TGTGCCAGCAGCTTAGACGGGCGAGCCAAAAACATTCAGTACTTC. This encodes CASSLDGRAKNIQYF.

This clone was detected a few times. The chain has TRBV9 and TRBJ2-3; TRBD1 aligns across 7 bases. The ends lost 3 bases at V and 3 bases at J; junction bases unmatched: 10. From germline, CDR1 is SGDLS and CDR2 YYNGEE. The CDR3 has 16 residues. CDR3 sequence (DNA): TGTGCCAGCAGCGCCTTAGACAGGGCGGGTACAGATACGCAGTATTTT. This sequence encodes CASSALDRAGTDTQYF.

As to this clone: The sample contains more than one DNA sequence encoding this CDR3. This chain connects TRBV4-3 to TRBJ1-6; tentative D call: TRBD1 (5 bases). In germline, CDR1 is LGHNA, CDR2 YSLEER. This CDR3 has 15 amino acids. The V end lost 0 bases, the J end lost 10 bases, and 13 bases lay between the germline ends. CDR3 sequence: CASSQDGQGGSPLHF. The CDR3 nucleotides are TGCGCCAGCAGCCAAGACGGCCAGGGAGGATCACCCCTCCACTTT.

This clone was seen a few times. The chain joins TRBV25-1 to TRBJ2-3; 14 bases are shared with TRBD2. The CDR3 consists of 14 residues. The germline CDR1 and CDR2 sequences are MGHDK and SYGVNS. The trim removed 10 bases at V and 6 bases at J, leaving 6 bases unmatched. This CDR3 reads CATGLAGGRDTQYF. The CDR3 coding sequence is TGTGCCACCGGACTAGCGGGGGGCCGGGATACGCAGTATTTT.